This TCR beta chain was recovered during a study of blood T cells in healthy people across ages. Study at large: Capture by template switching was about one barcoded beta molecule per two T cells.

This clonotype was observed a handful of times. The sample, roughly 9.5 milliliters of peripheral blood, was drawn from each donor. Through a sample-barcoded 5' primer and a J-beta primer mix, a second PCR was run for roughly 6 to 11 cycles. A 12-random-nucleotide template-switch adaptor tagged each cDNA molecule. TCRdb re-derived calls from the 5' RACE reads in MiXCR, one entry per CDR3 protein. The sample records some 710,000 distinct CDR3 sequences, about 47% being singletons. The TCR was taken from an elderly man in good health. The sample comprised blood.

The CDR3 region is CSVDLGPIADTQYF. DNA of the CDR3: TGCAGCGTTGATCTAGGGCCAATTGCGGATACGCAGTATTTT. The J gene is TRBJ2-3, the V gene TRBV29-1; D is uncertain. V lost 3 bases, J lost 6 bases, and 16 bases lay in between. Germline CDR1 is SQVTM and CDR2 is ANQGSEA. This CDR3 is built from 14 residues.